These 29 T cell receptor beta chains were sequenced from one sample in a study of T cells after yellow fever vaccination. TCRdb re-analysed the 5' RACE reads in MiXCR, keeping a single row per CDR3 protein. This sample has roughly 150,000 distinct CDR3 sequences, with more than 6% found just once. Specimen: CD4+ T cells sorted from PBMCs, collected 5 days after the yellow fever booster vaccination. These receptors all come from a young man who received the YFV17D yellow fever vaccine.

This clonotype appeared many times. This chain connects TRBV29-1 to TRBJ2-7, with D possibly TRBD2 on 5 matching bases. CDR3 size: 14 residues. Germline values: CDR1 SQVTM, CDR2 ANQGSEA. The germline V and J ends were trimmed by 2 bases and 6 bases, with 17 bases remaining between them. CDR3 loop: CSVERGGRRGEQYF. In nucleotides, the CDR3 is TGCAGCGTTGAAAGAGGAGGTAGACGTGGCGAGCAGTACTTC.

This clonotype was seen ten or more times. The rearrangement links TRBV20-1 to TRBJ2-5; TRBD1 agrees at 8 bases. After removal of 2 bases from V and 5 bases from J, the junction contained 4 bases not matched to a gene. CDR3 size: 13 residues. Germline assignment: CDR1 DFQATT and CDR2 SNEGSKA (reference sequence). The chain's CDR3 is CSARYRGSETQYF. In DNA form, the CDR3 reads TGCAGTGCTAGATACAGGGGGTCGGAGACCCAGTACTTC.

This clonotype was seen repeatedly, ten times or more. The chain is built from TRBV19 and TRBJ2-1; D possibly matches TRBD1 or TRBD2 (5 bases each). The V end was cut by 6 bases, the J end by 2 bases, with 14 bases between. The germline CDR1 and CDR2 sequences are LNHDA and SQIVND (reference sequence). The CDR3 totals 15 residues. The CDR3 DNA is TGTGCCAGTAGAAGGGCCGGGGACCCCTACAATGAGCAGTTCTTC. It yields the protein CASRRAGDPYNEQFF.

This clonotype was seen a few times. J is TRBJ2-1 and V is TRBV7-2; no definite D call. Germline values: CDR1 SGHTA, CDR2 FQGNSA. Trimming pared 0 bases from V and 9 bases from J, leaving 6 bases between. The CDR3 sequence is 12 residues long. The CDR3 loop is CASSLAVGEQFF. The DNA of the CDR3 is TGTGCCAGCAGCTTAGCTGTAGGTGAGCAGTTCTTC. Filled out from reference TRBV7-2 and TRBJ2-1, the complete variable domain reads GAGVSQSPSNKVTEKGKDVELRCDPISGHTALYWYRQSLGQGLEFLIYFQGNSAPDKSGLPSDRFSAERTGGSVSTLTIQRTQQEDSAVYLCASSLAVGEQFFGPGTRLTVL.

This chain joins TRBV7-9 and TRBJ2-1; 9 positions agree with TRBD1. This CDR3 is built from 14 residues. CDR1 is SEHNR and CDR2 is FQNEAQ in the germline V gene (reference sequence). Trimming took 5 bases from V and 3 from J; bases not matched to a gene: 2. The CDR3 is CASSETGGYNEQFF. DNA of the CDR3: TGTGCCAGCAGCGAGACAGGGGGCTACAATGAGCAGTTCTTC.

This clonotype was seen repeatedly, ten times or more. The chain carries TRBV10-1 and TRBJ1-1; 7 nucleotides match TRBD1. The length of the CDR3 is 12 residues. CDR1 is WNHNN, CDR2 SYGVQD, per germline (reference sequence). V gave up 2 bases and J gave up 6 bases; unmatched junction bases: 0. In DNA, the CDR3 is TGCGCCAGCAGTGAGGGGACAGCTGAAGCTTTCTTT. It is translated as CASSEGTAEAFF.

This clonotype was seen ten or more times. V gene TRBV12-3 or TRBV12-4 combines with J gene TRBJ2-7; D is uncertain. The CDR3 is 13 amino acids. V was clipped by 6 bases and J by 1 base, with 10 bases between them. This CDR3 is CASSWISSYEQYF. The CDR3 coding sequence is TGTGCCAGCAGCTGGATCTCATCCTACGAGCAGTACTTC.

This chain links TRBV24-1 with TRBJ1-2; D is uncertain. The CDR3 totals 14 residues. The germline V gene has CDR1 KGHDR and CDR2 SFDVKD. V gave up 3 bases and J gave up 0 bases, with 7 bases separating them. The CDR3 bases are TGTGCCACCAGTGATGACACGTCTAACTATGGCTACACCTTC. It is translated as CATSDDTSNYGYTF.

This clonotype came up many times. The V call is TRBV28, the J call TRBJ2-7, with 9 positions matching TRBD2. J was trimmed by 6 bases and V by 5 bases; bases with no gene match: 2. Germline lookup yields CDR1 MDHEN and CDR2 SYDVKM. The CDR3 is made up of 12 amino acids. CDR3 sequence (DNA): TGTGCCAGCAGTAGGACTAGCGTCGAGCAGTACTTC. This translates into CASSRTSVEQYF.

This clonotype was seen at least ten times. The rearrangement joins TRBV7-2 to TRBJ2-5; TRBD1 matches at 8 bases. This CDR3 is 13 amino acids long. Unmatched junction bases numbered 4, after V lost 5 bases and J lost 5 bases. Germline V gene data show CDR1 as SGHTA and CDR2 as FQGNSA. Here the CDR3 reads CASSAGGGETQYF. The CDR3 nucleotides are TGTGCCAGCAGCGCAGGGGGCGGGGAGACCCAGTACTTC. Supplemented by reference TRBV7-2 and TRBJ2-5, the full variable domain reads GAGVSQSPSNKVTEKGKDVELRCDPISGHTALYWYRQSLGQGLEFLIYFQGNSAPDKSGLPSDRFSAERTGGSVSTLTIQRTQQEDSAVYLCASSAGGGETQYFGPGTRLLVL.

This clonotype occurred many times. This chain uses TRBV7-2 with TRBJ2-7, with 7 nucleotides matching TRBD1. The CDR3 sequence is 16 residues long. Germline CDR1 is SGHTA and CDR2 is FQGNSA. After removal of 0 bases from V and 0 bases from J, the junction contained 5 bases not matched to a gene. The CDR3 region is CASSLASQGVSYEQYF. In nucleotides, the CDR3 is TGTGCCAGCAGCTTAGCCTCGCAGGGGGTCTCCTACGAGCAGTACTTC. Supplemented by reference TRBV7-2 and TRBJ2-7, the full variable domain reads GAGVSQSPSNKVTEKGKDVELRCDPISGHTALYWYRQSLGQGLEFLIYFQGNSAPDKSGLPSDRFSAERTGGSVSTLTIQRTQQEDSAVYLCASSLASQGVSYEQYFGPGTRLTVT.

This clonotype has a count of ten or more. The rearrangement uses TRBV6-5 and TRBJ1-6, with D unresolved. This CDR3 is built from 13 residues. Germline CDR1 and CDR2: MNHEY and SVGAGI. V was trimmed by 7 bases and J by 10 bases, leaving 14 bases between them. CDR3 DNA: TGTGCCAGCAAAAACACACGGTACTCACCCCTCCACTTT. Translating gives CASKNTRYSPLHF.

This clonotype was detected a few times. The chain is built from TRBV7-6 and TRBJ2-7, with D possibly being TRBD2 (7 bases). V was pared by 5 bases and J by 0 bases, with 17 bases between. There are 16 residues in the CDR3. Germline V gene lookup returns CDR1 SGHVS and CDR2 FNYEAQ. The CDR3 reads CASSPRGLAASYEQYF. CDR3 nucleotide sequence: TGTGCCAGCAGCCCCAGGGGCCTAGCGGCCTCCTACGAGCAGTACTTC.

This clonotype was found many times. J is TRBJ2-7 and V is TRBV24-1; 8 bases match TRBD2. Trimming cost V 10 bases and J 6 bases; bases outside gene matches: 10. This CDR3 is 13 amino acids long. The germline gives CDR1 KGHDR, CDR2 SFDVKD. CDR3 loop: CATRHREGPEQYF. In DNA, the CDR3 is TGTGCCACTCGACACCGGGAGGGCCCCGAGCAGTACTTC.

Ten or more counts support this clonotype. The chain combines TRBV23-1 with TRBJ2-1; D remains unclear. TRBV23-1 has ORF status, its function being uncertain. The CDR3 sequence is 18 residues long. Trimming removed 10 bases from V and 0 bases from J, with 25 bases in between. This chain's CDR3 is CAILTKSYPRNSYNEQFF. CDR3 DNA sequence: TGCGCCATCTTAACAAAGTCCTACCCGCGAAACTCCTACAATGAGCAGTTCTTC.

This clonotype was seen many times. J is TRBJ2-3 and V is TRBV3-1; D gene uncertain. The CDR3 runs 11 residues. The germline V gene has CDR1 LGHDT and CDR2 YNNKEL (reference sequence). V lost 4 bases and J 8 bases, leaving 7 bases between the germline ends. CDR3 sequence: CASSLPGTQYF. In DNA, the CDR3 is TGTGCCAGCAGCCTGCCCGGTACGCAGTATTTT.

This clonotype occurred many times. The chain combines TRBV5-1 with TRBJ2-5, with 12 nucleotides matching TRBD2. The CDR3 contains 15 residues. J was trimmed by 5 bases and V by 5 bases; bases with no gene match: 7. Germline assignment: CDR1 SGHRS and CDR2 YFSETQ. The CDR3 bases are TGCGCCAGCAGACGTAGACTAGCGGGAGCTGAGACCCAGTACTTC. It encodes CASRRRLAGAETQYF.

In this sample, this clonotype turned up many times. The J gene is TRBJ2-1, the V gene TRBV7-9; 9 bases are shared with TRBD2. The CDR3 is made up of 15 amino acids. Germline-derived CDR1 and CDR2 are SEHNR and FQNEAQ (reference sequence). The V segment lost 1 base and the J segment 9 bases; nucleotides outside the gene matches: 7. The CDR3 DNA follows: TGTGCCAGCAGCTTAGATTCTAGCGGGATCGGTGAGCAGTTCTTC. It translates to CASSLDSSGIGEQFF. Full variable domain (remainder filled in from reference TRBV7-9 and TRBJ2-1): DTGVSQNPRHKITKRGQNVTFRCDPISEHNRLYWYRQTLGQGPEFLTYFQNEAQLEKSRLLSDRFSAERPKGSFSTLEIQRTEQGDSAMYLCASSLDSSGIGEQFFGPGTRLTVL.

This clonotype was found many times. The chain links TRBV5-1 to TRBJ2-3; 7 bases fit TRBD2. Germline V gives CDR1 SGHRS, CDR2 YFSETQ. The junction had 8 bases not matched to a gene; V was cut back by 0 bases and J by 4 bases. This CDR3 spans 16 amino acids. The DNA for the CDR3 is TGCGCCAGCAGCTTGGATGCGGGAGATGGGCCAGATACGCAGTATTTT. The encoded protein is CASSLDAGDGPDTQYF.

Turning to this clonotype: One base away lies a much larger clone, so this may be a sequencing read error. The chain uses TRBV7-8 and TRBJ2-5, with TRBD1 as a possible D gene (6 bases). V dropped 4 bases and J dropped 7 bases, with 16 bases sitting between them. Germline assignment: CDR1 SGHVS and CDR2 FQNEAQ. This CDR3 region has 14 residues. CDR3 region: CASSSLTGSWTQYF. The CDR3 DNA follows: TGTGCCAGCAGCTCTCTGACAGGCTCGTGGACCCAGTACTTC.

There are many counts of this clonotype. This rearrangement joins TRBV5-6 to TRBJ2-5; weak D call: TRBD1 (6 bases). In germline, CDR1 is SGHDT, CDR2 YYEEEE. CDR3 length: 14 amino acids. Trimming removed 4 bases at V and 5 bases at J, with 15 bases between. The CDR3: CASSQTGLQETQYF. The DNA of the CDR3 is TGTGCCAGCAGCCAGACAGGTCTTCAGGAGACCCAGTACTTC.

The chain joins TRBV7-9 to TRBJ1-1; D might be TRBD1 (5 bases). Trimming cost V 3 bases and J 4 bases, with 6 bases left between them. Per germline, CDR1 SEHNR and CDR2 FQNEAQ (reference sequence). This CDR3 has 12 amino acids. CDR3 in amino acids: CASSLRGTEAFF. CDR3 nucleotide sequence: TGTGCCAGCAGCTTGAGGGGCACTGAAGCTTTCTTT.

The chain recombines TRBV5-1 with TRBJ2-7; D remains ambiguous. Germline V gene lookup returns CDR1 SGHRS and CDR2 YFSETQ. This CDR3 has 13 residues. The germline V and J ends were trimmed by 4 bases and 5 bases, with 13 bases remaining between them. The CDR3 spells CASSPGLRDEQYF. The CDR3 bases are TGCGCCAGCAGCCCCGGGCTCCGGGACGAGCAGTACTTC.

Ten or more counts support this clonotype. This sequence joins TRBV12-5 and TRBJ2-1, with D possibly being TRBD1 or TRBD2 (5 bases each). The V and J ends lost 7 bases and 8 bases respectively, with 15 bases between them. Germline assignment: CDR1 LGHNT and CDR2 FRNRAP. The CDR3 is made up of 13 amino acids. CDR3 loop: CASVLVGRDEQFF. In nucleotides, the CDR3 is TGTGCTAGTGTACTAGTGGGGCGAGATGAGCAGTTCTTC.

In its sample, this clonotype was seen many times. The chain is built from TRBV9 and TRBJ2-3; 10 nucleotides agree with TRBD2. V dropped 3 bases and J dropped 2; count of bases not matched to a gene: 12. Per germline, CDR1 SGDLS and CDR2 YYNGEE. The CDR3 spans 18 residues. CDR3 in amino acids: CASSDTPSSGRFTDTQYF. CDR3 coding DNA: TGTGCCAGCAGCGACACCCCTTCTAGCGGGAGATTCACAGATACGCAGTATTTT. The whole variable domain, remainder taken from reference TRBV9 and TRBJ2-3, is DSGVTQTPKHLITATGQRVTLRCSPRSGDLSVYWYQQSLDQGLQFLIQYYNGEERAKGNILERFSAQQFPDLHSELNLSSLELGDSALYFCASSDTPSSGRFTDTQYFGPGTRLTVL.

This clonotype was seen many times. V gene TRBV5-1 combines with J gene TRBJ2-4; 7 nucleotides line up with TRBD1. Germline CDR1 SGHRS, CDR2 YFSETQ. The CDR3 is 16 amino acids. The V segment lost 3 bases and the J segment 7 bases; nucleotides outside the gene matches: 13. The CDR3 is CASSSGPRGGTNIQYF. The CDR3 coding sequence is TGCGCCAGCAGCTCAGGACCCCGAGGGGGCACTAACATTCAGTACTTC.

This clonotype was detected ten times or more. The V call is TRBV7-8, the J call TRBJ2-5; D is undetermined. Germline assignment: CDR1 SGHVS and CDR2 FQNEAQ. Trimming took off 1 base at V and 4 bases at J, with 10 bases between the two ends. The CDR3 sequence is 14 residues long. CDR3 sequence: CASSLGVFGETQYF. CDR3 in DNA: TGTGCCAGCAGCTTAGGGGTTTTTGGAGAGACCCAGTACTTC.

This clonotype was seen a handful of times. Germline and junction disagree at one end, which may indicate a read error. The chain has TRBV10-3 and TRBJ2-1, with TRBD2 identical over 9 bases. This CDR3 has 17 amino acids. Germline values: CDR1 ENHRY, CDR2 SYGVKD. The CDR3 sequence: CASSGRLAAYSYNEQFF. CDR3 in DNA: TGTGCCAGCAGTGGTCGACTAGCGGCCTACTCCTACAATGAGCAGTTCTTC.

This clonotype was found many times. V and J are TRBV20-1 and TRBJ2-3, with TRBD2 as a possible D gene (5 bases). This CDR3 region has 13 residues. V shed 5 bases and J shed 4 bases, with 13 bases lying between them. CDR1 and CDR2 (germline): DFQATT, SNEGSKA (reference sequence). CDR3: CSAAGRRADTQYF. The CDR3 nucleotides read TGCAGTGCTGCGGGCCGGCGGGCAGATACGCAGTATTTT.